Shown below are 4 T cell receptor beta chains from a single sample sequenced in a study of cytomegalovirus exposure and HLA in healthy donors. Use of 60 Vbeta and 13 Jbeta primers characterized the PCR. The assay was immunoSEQ multiplex PCR, and TCRdb's table has in-frame clones only and misses some. The sample comprises some 130,000 clones, about 80% of which are singletons, and roughly 4% rests with the top ten. The sample taken for sequencing was PBMCs. The receptor source for this set is a middle-aged woman in good health and CMV-seronegative.

The chain has TRBV6-1 and TRBJ2-1, with D unresolved. In germline, CDR1 is MNHNS, CDR2 SASEGT. The CDR3 is 12 residues long. Trimming cost V 11 bases and J 0 bases, with 8 bases left between them. DNA of the CDR3: TGTGCCCTAGTTGGCTCCTACAATGAGCAGTTCTTC. Encoded protein: CALVGSYNEQFF.

The CDR3 nucleotides read TGTGCCAGCAACTCACGGGGGGATACGTCTTTTGAGAAACTGTTTTTT. This translates into CASNSRGDTSFEKLFF. The gene calls are TRBV6-6 and TRBJ1-4, with TRBD1 as a possible D gene (5 bases). The CDR3 is 16 residues long. Trimming stripped 7 bases from V and 11 bases from J, with 26 bases between. CDR1 is MNHNY and CDR2 is SVGAGI in the germline V gene (reference sequence).

This clone has just one count. The DNA for the CDR3 is TGTGCCAGCAGTGAATTTAAAGGGGGCGCTGGGTACACCATATATTTT. It is translated as CASSEFKGGAGYTIYF. The chain employs TRBV2 and TRBJ1-3; 7 positions agree with TRBD1. Germline V gene sequence: CDR1 SNHLY, CDR2 FYNNEI. Unmatched junction bases numbered 12, after V lost 2 bases and J lost 8 bases. The CDR3 is made up of 16 amino acids.

This chain joins TRBV6-5 and TRBJ2-5; 12 nucleotides line up with TRBD2. J lost 5 bases, V lost 6 bases, and 7 bases had no gene match. The CDR3 runs 15 residues. Germline CDR1 is MNHEY and CDR2 is SVGAGI. CDR3 nucleotides: TGTGCCAGCAGCCTAGCGGGAGGGCCACAGGAGACCCAGTACTTC. Protein sequence: CASSLAGGPQETQYF.